A single sample is the source of the 18 T cell receptor beta chains below, sequenced in a study of shared clonotypes between healthy human individuals. The data were produced by immunoSEQ multiplex PCR, yet TCRdb's version contains in-frame clones alone and is incomplete. The sample lists 500,000 or so clones, 95% to 96% occurring once. Input material: naive CD4+ T cells sorted from blood. As for subset: CD45RA+ positively selected. These receptors all stem from a woman in her 30s in good health.

The V call is TRBV4-2, the J call TRBJ2-4, with a tentative D call TRBD1 (6 bases). The CDR3 has 18 residues. Germline V lookup: CDR1 LGHNA, CDR2 YNFKEQ. V dropped 2 bases and J dropped 0 bases, with 17 bases sitting between them. As DNA, the CDR3 is TGTGCCAGCAGCCAAAAACTCGGACAGAGAGAAGCCAAAAACATTCAGTACTTC. This encodes CASSQKLGQREAKNIQYF.

The chain's CDR3 is CASRSDRLGSYEQYF. In DNA, the CDR3 is TGTGCCAGCAGGTCAGACAGGCTTGGATCTTACGAGCAGTACTTC. The chain carries TRBV6-1 and TRBJ2-7; TRBD1 might be the D (6 bases). Germline V gives CDR1 MNHNS, CDR2 SASEGT. The CDR3 spans 15 residues. V was trimmed by 6 bases and J by 4 bases, leaving 19 bases between them.

The rearrangement uses TRBV11-2 and TRBJ1-5, with D possibly being TRBD1 (5 bases). V lost 0 bases and J 9 bases, leaving 15 bases between the germline ends. This CDR3 has 15 residues. CDR1 is SGHAT and CDR2 is FQNNGV in the germline V gene. The CDR3 is CASSLDDRFRLPQHF. The CDR3 region has the DNA TGTGCCAGCAGCTTAGATGACAGATTTCGACTGCCCCAGCATTTT. The complete variable domain, with remaining parts taken from reference TRBV11-2 and TRBJ1-5, reads EAGVAQSPRYKIIEKRQSVAFWCNPISGHATLYWYQQILGQGPKLLIQFQNNGVVDDSQLPKDRFSAERLKGVDSTLKIQPAKLEDSAVYLCASSLDDRFRLPQHFGDGTRLSIL.

The V call is TRBV7-9, the J call TRBJ2-7; TRBD1 matches at 10 bases. CDR3 size: 12 residues. Germline V CDR1 and CDR2: SEHNR, FQNEAQ (reference sequence). After removal of 5 bases from V and 8 bases from J, the junction contained 3 bases not matched to a gene. The CDR3 is CASSPDRGKQYF. The CDR3 nucleotides are TGTGCCAGCAGCCCGGACAGGGGGAAGCAGTACTTC.

The chain employs TRBV25-1 and TRBJ2-7, with 12 bases identical to TRBD1. CDR3 size: 13 residues. V lost 6 bases to trimming and J lost 5 bases; unmatched junction nucleotides: 2. Germline CDR1 and CDR2: MGHDK and SYGVNS. The CDR3 DNA follows: TGTGCCAGCAGGGGACAGGGGGCTGACGAGCAGTACTTC. Protein sequence: CASRGQGADEQYF.

The J gene is TRBJ1-2, the V gene TRBV6-6, with unresolved D. Trimming removed 6 bases from V and 4 bases from J, with 18 bases in between. CDR3 size: 15 residues. In germline, CDR1 is MNHNY, CDR2 SVGAGI (reference sequence). CDR3 amino acids: CASRYPQRGVYGYTF. The CDR3 DNA reads as TGTGCCAGCAGGTACCCACAGCGGGGAGTCTATGGCTACACCTTC.

This chain joins TRBV28 and TRBJ1-3, with D tentatively TRBD1 (6 bases). V lost 10 bases and J lost 3, with 19 bases in between. From germline, CDR1 is MDHEN and CDR2 SYDVKM. There are 15 residues in the CDR3. CDR3 DNA: TGTGCCACCTTTACAGGGAAACGGTTTGGAAACACCATATATTTT. Encoded protein: CATFTGKRFGNTIYF.

This clone came up once. V usage is TRBV15 and J usage is TRBJ2-7, with 12 positions matching TRBD2. Germline CDR1 reads LNHNV; CDR2 reads YYDKDF (reference sequence). CDR3 size: 17 residues. Trimming at V came to 5 bases and at J to 1 base, leaving 9 bases not matched to a gene. DNA for the CDR3: TGTGCCACCAGCGAAAGACTAGCGGGAGTTGGGTCCTACGAGCAGTACTTC. Translation: CATSERLAGVGSYEQYF.

Concerning this clone itself: The sample carries other DNA sequences with the same CDR3. This CDR3 is CASSVAGANVLTF. The DNA of the CDR3 is TGTGCCAGCAGCGTGGCCGGGGCCAACGTCCTGACTTTC. The chain carries TRBV9 and TRBJ2-6; no clear D gene. Between the trimmed V and J ends, which lost 2 bases and 4 bases, there was a span of 4 bases. The CDR3 is 13 amino acids. Germline V gene lookup returns CDR1 SGDLS and CDR2 YYNGEE.

In its sample, this clone was seen once. The chain recombines TRBV5-1 with TRBJ2-1, with 9 bases matching TRBD2. Germline loops: CDR1 SGHRS, CDR2 YFSETQ. The CDR3 has 16 amino acids. The trim removed 0 bases at V and 4 bases at J, leaving 5 bases unmatched. The CDR3 nucleotides read TGCGCCAGCAGCTTGGAGGTAGCGGGGGATTACAATGAGCAGTTCTTC. Translating gives CASSLEVAGDYNEQFF.

The V gene is TRBV27, the J gene TRBJ2-7; 13 nucleotides align to TRBD2. The CDR3 is 17 residues long. J was trimmed by 4 bases and V by 5 bases; bases with no gene match: 11. CDR1 is MNHEY and CDR2 is SMNVEV in the germline V gene (reference sequence). The CDR3: CASSAFSGTSGKYEQYF. As DNA, the CDR3 is TGTGCCAGCAGTGCCTTCTCCGGGACTAGCGGGAAATACGAGCAGTACTTC.

V gene TRBV5-8 combines with J gene TRBJ1-2; possibly TRBD1 for D (6 bases). The CDR3 length is 13 residues. Germline assignment: CDR1 SGHTS and CDR2 YDEGEE. V lost 1 base to trimming and J lost 8 bases, with 12 bases between them. CDR3 protein: CASSLRGAWGYTF. CDR3 DNA sequence: TGTGCCAGCAGCTTGCGGGGGGCTTGGGGCTACACCTTC. The full variable domain, rest sourced from reference TRBV5-8 and TRBJ1-2, is EAGVTQSPTHLIKTRGQQATLRCSPISGHTSVYWYQQALGLGLQFLLWYDEGEERNRGNFPPRFSGRQFPNYSSELNVNALELEDSALYLCASSLRGAWGYTFGSGTRLTVV.

This chain joins TRBV5-4 and TRBJ2-5, with D maybe TRBD1 (5 bases). The germline gives CDR1 SGHNT, CDR2 YYREEE (reference sequence). V dropped 0 bases and J dropped 2 bases, with 8 bases sitting between them. The CDR3 has 14 residues. This chain's CDR3 is CASSLGPGQETQYF. DNA for the CDR3: TGTGCCAGCAGCTTGGGTCCAGGGCAAGAGACCCAGTACTTC.

This clone was seen a single time. The chain uses TRBV2 and TRBJ2-1; D is possibly TRBD1 or TRBD2 (11 bases each). The CDR3 length is 19 residues. V shed 6 bases and J shed 7 bases, with 31 bases lying between them. Germline loops: CDR1 SNHLY, CDR2 FYNNEI. DNA of the CDR3: TGTGCCAGCAGGCCGGGACAGGGGGTTGGTAGCGGGAGGGTAAATGAGCAGTTCTTC. It codes for CASRPGQGVGSGRVNEQFF. The full variable domain, its missing parts supplied by reference TRBV2 and TRBJ2-1, is EPEVTQTPSHQVTQMGQEVILRCVPISNHLYFYWYRQILGQKVEFLVSFYNNEISEKSEIFDDQFSVERPDGSNFTLKIRSTKLEDSAMYFCASRPGQGVGSGRVNEQFFGPGTRLTVL.

The chain carries TRBV2 and TRBJ1-1, with D uncertain. The CDR3 has 14 residues. V was cut by 7 bases and J by 5 bases, with 17 bases left in between. Germline V CDR1 and CDR2: SNHLY, FYNNEI. The CDR3 coding sequence is TGTGCCAGCACCCCCGGGTATTGGGGAACTGAAGCTTTCTTT. Its protein product is CASTPGYWGTEAFF.

This rearrangement joins TRBV28 to TRBJ1-3; TRBD1 is a possible D gene (5 bases). The CDR3 is 13 amino acids. The germline gives CDR1 MDHEN, CDR2 SYDVKM. CDR3 region: CAWGNRRSGTIYF. The CDR3 DNA follows: TGTGCTTGGGGCAACCGCCGGTCGGGCACCATATATTTT.

This chain uses TRBV7-8 with TRBJ1-6; no clear D. The V end lost 4 bases, the J end lost 6 bases, and 7 bases lay between the germline ends. CDR3 length: 13 amino acids. Germline V lookup: CDR1 SGHVS, CDR2 FQNEAQ. The CDR3 region is CASSSSPNSPLHF. DNA for the CDR3: TGTGCCAGCAGCTCGTCACCTAATTCACCCCTCCACTTT.

This clone was recorded once. This chain connects TRBV28 to TRBJ1-1, with D tentatively TRBD1 (5 bases). The germline CDR1 and CDR2 sequences are MDHEN and SYDVKM. The CDR3 sequence is 14 residues long. V was cut by 6 bases and J by 1 base, with 12 bases left in between. The CDR3 DNA is TGTGCCAGCAGGGGGAACGGGGGGAACACTGAAGCTTTCTTT. Its protein is CASRGNGGNTEAFF.